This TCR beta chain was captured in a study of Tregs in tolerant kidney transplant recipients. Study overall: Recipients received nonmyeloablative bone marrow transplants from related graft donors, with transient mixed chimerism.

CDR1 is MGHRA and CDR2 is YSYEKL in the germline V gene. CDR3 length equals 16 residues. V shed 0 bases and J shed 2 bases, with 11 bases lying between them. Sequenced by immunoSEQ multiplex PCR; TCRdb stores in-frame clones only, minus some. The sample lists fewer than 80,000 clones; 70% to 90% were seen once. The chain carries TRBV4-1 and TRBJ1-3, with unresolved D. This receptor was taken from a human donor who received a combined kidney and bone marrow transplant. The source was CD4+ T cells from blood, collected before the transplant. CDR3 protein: CASSQEGTRAGNTIYF. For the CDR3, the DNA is TGCGCCAGCAGCCAAGAAGGCACTCGGGCTGGAAACACCATATATTTT.